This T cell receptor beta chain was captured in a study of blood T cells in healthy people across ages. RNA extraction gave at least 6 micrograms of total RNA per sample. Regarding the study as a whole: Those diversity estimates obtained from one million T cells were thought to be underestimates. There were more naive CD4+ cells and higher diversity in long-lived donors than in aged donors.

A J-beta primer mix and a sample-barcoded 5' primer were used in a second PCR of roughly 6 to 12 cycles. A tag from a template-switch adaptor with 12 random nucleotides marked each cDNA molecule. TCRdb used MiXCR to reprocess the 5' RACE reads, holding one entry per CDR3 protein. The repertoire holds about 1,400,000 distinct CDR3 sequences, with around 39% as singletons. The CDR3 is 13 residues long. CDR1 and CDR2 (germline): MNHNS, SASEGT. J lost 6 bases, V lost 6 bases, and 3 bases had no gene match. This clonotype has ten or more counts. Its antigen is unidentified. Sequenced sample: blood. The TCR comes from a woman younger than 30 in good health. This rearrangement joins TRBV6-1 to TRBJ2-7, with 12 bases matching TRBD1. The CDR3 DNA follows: TGTGCCAGCAGGGGACAGGGGGCTTTCGAGCAGTACTTC. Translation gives CASRGQGAFEQYF.